This T cell receptor beta chain was sequenced during a study of cytomegalovirus exposure and HLA in healthy donors. About the study: Genetic ancestry analysis placed more than 80% of the 410 or so donors that were genotyped in the Caucasian-associated cluster. Study outcomes and limitations: In a later analysis, fewer than 20,000 TCR beta sequences were associated with HLA alleles at 0.05 false discovery rate. An assumption of roughly uniform sequencing depth across donors underlay the presence/absence analyses. A highly shared variant cluster was judged a likely technical artifact.

This clone was detected a few times. Its antigen remains unidentified. PCR used 60 Vbeta primers and 13 Jbeta primers. TCRdb's table, derived via immunoSEQ multiplex PCR, lists solely in-frame clones and lacks some. The sample shows around 150,000 clones, 68% of them seen only once. The sequenced sample was PBMCs. The sequence derives from a man aged 25-45 years in good health and CMV-seropositive.

CDR3 DNA: TGCGCCAGACCGAGCGGGGAGCTGTTTTTT. It is translated as CARPSGELFF. The rearrangement joins TRBV10-1 to TRBJ2-2; D gene ambiguous. This CDR3 contains 10 residues. Trimming cost V 9 bases and J 7 bases, with 6 bases left between them. CDR1 and CDR2 (germline): WNHNN, SYGVQD (reference sequence).